The rows below give T cell receptor beta chains drawn from one sample of a study of blood T cell repertoires in COVID-19. The table came from immunoSEQ multiplex PCR; TCRdb's copy has only in-frame clones and leaves some out. The sample shows roughly 120,000 clones, roughly four fifths of them seen only once. Sequences were obtained from peripheral blood. The origin of the receptors is a man in his 70s with active or convalescent COVID-19. Both conserved end residues are part of each CDR3. Fields, in order: clone size, CDR3 length, V gene, D gene, J gene, CDR3 DNA, CDR3 protein. A D gene is named only where the DNA matches it firmly. Clone size appears in some rows only: once, few, many, or a class for an expanded clone.

abundance: -
len: 15
v_gene: TRBV7-9
d_gene: TRBD1
j_gene: TRBJ1-3
CDR3nt: TGTGCCAGCAGCGCCGGACAGGCCTGGAGAAACACCATATATTTT
CDR3aa: CASSAGQAWRNTIYF

abundance: -
len: 13
v_gene: TRBV12-3/TRBV12-4
d_gene: -
j_gene: TRBJ1-1
CDR3nt: TGTGCCGGGTGGGGGGGCCCGAACACTGAAGCTTTCTTT
CDR3aa: CAGWGGPNTEAFF

abundance: -
len: 14
v_gene: TRBV9
d_gene: -
j_gene: TRBJ1-3
CDR3nt: TGTGCCAGCAGCGCGTCAGGGCTTGGAAACACCATATATTTT
CDR3aa: CASSASGLGNTIYF

abundance: once
len: 16
v_gene: TRBV6-2/TRBV6-3
d_gene: -
j_gene: TRBJ1-2
CDR3nt: TGTGCCAGCAGTCAAACTGACGCACGTACAGGCTCCGGCTACACCTTC
CDR3aa: CASSQTDARTGSGYTF

abundance: -
len: 13
v_gene: TRBV12-3/TRBV12-4
d_gene: -
j_gene: TRBJ2-5
CDR3nt: TGTGCCAGCAGTAGGGGCTGGCGAGAGACCCAGTACTTC
CDR3aa: CASSRGWRETQYF

abundance: -
len: 12
v_gene: TRBV7-2
d_gene: -
j_gene: TRBJ2-3
CDR3nt: TGTGCCAGCAGCCACGACTTGGGTACGCAGTATTTT
CDR3aa: CASSHDLGTQYF

abundance: -
len: 14
v_gene: TRBV10-3
d_gene: -
j_gene: TRBJ1-5
CDR3nt: TGTGCCATCAGTGTGTCGGGGGGAGCTCAGCCCCAGCATTTT
CDR3aa: CAISVSGGAQPQHF

abundance: once
len: 14
v_gene: TRBV19
d_gene: -
j_gene: TRBJ1-1
CDR3nt: TGTGCCAGTAGTATGATGGGCATGAACACTGAAGCTTTCTTT
CDR3aa: CASSMMGMNTEAFF

abundance: few
len: 16
v_gene: TRBV19
d_gene: TRBD1
j_gene: TRBJ2-7
CDR3nt: TGTGCCAGTAGTATACTGACACAGGGGCCCCACTACGAGCAGTACTTC
CDR3aa: CASSILTQGPHYEQYF

abundance: -
len: 14
v_gene: TRBV4-1
d_gene: TRBD1
j_gene: TRBJ2-7
CDR3nt: TGCGCCAGCAGCCAAGATAGGGGGCCCTACGAGCAGTACTTC
CDR3aa: CASSQDRGPYEQYF

abundance: -
len: 15
v_gene: TRBV18
d_gene: TRBD1
j_gene: TRBJ2-2
CDR3nt: TGTGCCAGCTCGCCGAGACAGGGGGCCACCGGGGAGCTGTTTTTT
CDR3aa: CASSPRQGATGELFF

abundance: few
len: 13
v_gene: TRBV12-3/TRBV12-4
d_gene: TRBD1
j_gene: TRBJ1-1
CDR3nt: TGTGCCAGCAGGTGGGACAGAAGCAATGAAGCTTTCTTT
CDR3aa: CASRWDRSNEAFF

abundance: -
len: 16
v_gene: TRBV10-3
d_gene: TRBD1
j_gene: TRBJ1-6
CDR3nt: TGTGCCATCAGTGGCCGACAGGGGGCTTATAATTCACCCCTCCACTTT
CDR3aa: CAISGRQGAYNSPLHF

abundance: -
len: 17
v_gene: TRBV5-4
d_gene: -
j_gene: TRBJ1-6
CDR3nt: TGTGCCAGCAGCTTGGCCGGGAAGAGCTCCTATAATTCACCCCTCCACTTT
CDR3aa: CASSLAGKSSYNSPLHF

abundance: -
len: 14
v_gene: TRBV10-2
d_gene: TRBD2
j_gene: TRBJ2-7
CDR3nt: TGCGCCACTCAGCGGGGACGAGACTCCTACGAGCAGTACTTC
CDR3aa: CATQRGRDSYEQYF

abundance: -
len: 17
v_gene: TRBV10-2
d_gene: TRBD2
j_gene: TRBJ2-5
CDR3nt: TGCGCCAGCAGTGCCATCACGGAGCGGGAGGGCCGCGAGACCCAGTACTTC
CDR3aa: CASSAITEREGRETQYF

abundance: once
len: 13
v_gene: TRBV5-1
d_gene: -
j_gene: TRBJ2-3
CDR3nt: TGCGCCAGCAATGGACAAGACAGGGATACGCAGTATTTT
CDR3aa: CASNGQDRDTQYF

abundance: -
len: 13
v_gene: TRBV3-1/TRBV3-2
d_gene: -
j_gene: TRBJ1-5
CDR3nt: TGTGCCAGCAGCCAAGATTACAATCAGCCCCAGCATTTT
CDR3aa: CASSQDYNQPQHF

abundance: once
len: 15
v_gene: TRBV7-2
d_gene: -
j_gene: TRBJ1-2
CDR3nt: TGTGCCAGCAGCTTATCTACAGGACCGAACTATGGCTACACCTTC
CDR3aa: CASSLSTGPNYGYTF

abundance: many
len: 15
v_gene: TRBV5-6
d_gene: TRBD2
j_gene: TRBJ2-7
CDR3nt: TGTGCCAGCAGCCCCCGTCCTAGCGGGCGGGGCGAGCAGTACTTC
CDR3aa: CASSPRPSGRGEQYF

abundance: once
len: 19
v_gene: TRBV14
d_gene: -
j_gene: TRBJ2-3
CDR3nt: TGTGCCAGCAGCCATCTTCGTCAGGGTGGCACCGATCACACAGATACGCAGTATTTT
CDR3aa: CASSHLRQGGTDHTDTQYF

abundance: few
len: 15
v_gene: TRBV27
d_gene: TRBD2
j_gene: TRBJ2-7
CDR3nt: TGTGCCAGCAGTTTATCGGGAGGGCCGCTCTACGAGCAGTACTTC
CDR3aa: CASSLSGGPLYEQYF

abundance: -
len: 14
v_gene: TRBV7-9
d_gene: -
j_gene: TRBJ1-5
CDR3nt: TGTGCCAGCAGCCCCGACGGGAACAATCAGCCCCAGCATTTT
CDR3aa: CASSPDGNNQPQHF

abundance: -
len: 15
v_gene: TRBV6-6
d_gene: -
j_gene: TRBJ1-3
CDR3nt: TGTGCCAGCAGTTACGGGGGGAACTCTGGAAACACCATATATTTT
CDR3aa: CASSYGGNSGNTIYF

abundance: -
len: 15
v_gene: TRBV6-5
d_gene: TRBD1
j_gene: TRBJ2-3
CDR3nt: TGTGCCAGCAGCCTCGGGGACAGGGCGGGAGATACGCAGTATTTT
CDR3aa: CASSLGDRAGDTQYF

abundance: once
len: 19
v_gene: TRBV3-1/TRBV3-2
d_gene: TRBD2
j_gene: TRBJ2-1
CDR3nt: TGTGCCAGCAGCCAAGAAAGGGTTCGGCTAGCGGGAGGGCCGGGAGAGCAGTTCTTC
CDR3aa: CASSQERVRLAGGPGEQFF

abundance: -
len: 13
v_gene: TRBV10-3
d_gene: -
j_gene: TRBJ2-7
CDR3nt: TGTGCCATCCACCCGGGAGCTCCCTACGAGCAGTACTTC
CDR3aa: CAIHPGAPYEQYF

abundance: few
len: 14
v_gene: TRBV6-1
d_gene: -
j_gene: TRBJ1-6
CDR3nt: TGTGCCAGCAGTGAACGTGGCAGGGATTCACCCCTCCACTTT
CDR3aa: CASSERGRDSPLHF

abundance: -
len: 15
v_gene: TRBV4-1
d_gene: TRBD2
j_gene: TRBJ2-7
CDR3nt: TGCGCCAGCAGCCAGACGGGACTAGCGGGAGGCGAGCAGTACTTC
CDR3aa: CASSQTGLAGGEQYF

abundance: -
len: 13
v_gene: TRBV11-1
d_gene: -
j_gene: TRBJ1-2
CDR3nt: TGTGCCAGCAGCCTCGACAGCTACTATGGCTACACCTTC
CDR3aa: CASSLDSYYGYTF

abundance: -
len: 12
v_gene: TRBV27
d_gene: TRBD1
j_gene: TRBJ2-3
CDR3nt: TGTGCCGGACAGGGGGACTCAGATACGCAGTATTTT
CDR3aa: CAGQGDSDTQYF

abundance: once
len: 14
v_gene: TRBV28
d_gene: -
j_gene: TRBJ1-5
CDR3nt: TGTGCCAGCAGTCCACCCGCCAGAGGTAGGCCCCAGCATTTT
CDR3aa: CASSPPARGRPQHF

abundance: -
len: 13
v_gene: TRBV27
d_gene: TRBD2
j_gene: TRBJ2-5
CDR3nt: TGTGCCAGCAGCTTTAGCGGGCAAGAGACCCAGTACTTC
CDR3aa: CASSFSGQETQYF

abundance: -
len: 14
v_gene: TRBV24-1
d_gene: TRBD1
j_gene: TRBJ2-7
CDR3nt: TGTGCCACCAGTAGTCCGGGACAGGGAGCCGAGCAGTACTTC
CDR3aa: CATSSPGQGAEQYF

abundance: once
len: 15
v_gene: TRBV7-2
d_gene: TRBD1
j_gene: TRBJ1-6
CDR3nt: TGTGCCAGCAGCATCGGAGGGACAGGAGGTTCACCCCTCCACTTT
CDR3aa: CASSIGGTGGSPLHF

abundance: few
len: 16
v_gene: TRBV18
d_gene: -
j_gene: TRBJ1-1
CDR3nt: TGTGCCAGCTCACCACCGGTCGGGGGTTGGAACACTGAAGCTTTCTTT
CDR3aa: CASSPPVGGWNTEAFF

abundance: -
len: 14
v_gene: TRBV6-5
d_gene: -
j_gene: TRBJ2-7
CDR3nt: TGTGCCAGCGATTTGTCAGGGACTTGGGGCGAGCAGTACTTC
CDR3aa: CASDLSGTWGEQYF

abundance: few
len: 14
v_gene: TRBV27
d_gene: TRBD2
j_gene: TRBJ2-7
CDR3nt: TGTGCCAGCAGATCCGGGACTAGCCGCTCCGAGCAGTACTTC
CDR3aa: CASRSGTSRSEQYF

abundance: -
len: 12
v_gene: TRBV30
d_gene: TRBD1
j_gene: TRBJ1-2
CDR3nt: TGTGCCTGGAGTACAGGGGCTTATGGCTACACCTTC
CDR3aa: CAWSTGAYGYTF

abundance: -
len: 16
v_gene: TRBV6-2/TRBV6-3
d_gene: -
j_gene: TRBJ2-5
CDR3nt: TGTGCCAGCAGTTATGGCCGGGGAAAAATGGCAGAGACCCAGTACTTC
CDR3aa: CASSYGRGKMAETQYF

abundance: once
len: 13
v_gene: TRBV5-1
d_gene: -
j_gene: TRBJ1-2
CDR3nt: TGCGCCAGCAGCGCAAATAGGGGGAATGGCTACACCTTC
CDR3aa: CASSANRGNGYTF

abundance: -
len: 16
v_gene: TRBV11-3
d_gene: TRBD1
j_gene: TRBJ1-2
CDR3nt: TGTGCCAGCAGCTCCGGACAGGGCCCCACTAACTATGGCTACACCTTC
CDR3aa: CASSSGQGPTNYGYTF

abundance: -
len: 18
v_gene: TRBV5-4
d_gene: TRBD1
j_gene: TRBJ1-2
CDR3nt: TGTGCCAGCAGACGAGACTGGGACAGGGGGACGGCAAACTATGGCTACACCTTC
CDR3aa: CASRRDWDRGTANYGYTF

abundance: -
len: 14
v_gene: TRBV11-1
d_gene: TRBD1
j_gene: TRBJ2-7
CDR3nt: TGTGCCAGCAGCTTAGGGACAGGGGTTTACGAGCAGTACTTC
CDR3aa: CASSLGTGVYEQYF